Sequencing of this T cell receptor (beta chain) was carried out in a study of shared clonotypes between healthy human individuals. The ends were cut back, 5 bases at V and 6 bases at J, with 13 bases in the middle. Germline V gene data show CDR1 as SGHTA and CDR2 as FQGNSA. This CDR3 is built from 13 residues. Libraries were prepared by immunoSEQ multiplex PCR; TCRdb keeps only in-frame clonotypes and omits some of them. The table records 2,500,000 or so clones, roughly 92% of them present only once. The chain links TRBV7-2 to TRBJ1-1, with a weak D call TRBD1 (5 bases). The sequence was collected from a man in his late teens or twenties in good health. Sequencing was done on a sample of naive CD4+ T cells sorted from blood. Subset given: CD45RA+ positively selected. CDR3 amino acids: CASSRQLEAEAFF. CDR3 nucleotide sequence: TGTGCCAGCAGCCGACAGTTAGAGGCTGAAGCTTTCTTT.